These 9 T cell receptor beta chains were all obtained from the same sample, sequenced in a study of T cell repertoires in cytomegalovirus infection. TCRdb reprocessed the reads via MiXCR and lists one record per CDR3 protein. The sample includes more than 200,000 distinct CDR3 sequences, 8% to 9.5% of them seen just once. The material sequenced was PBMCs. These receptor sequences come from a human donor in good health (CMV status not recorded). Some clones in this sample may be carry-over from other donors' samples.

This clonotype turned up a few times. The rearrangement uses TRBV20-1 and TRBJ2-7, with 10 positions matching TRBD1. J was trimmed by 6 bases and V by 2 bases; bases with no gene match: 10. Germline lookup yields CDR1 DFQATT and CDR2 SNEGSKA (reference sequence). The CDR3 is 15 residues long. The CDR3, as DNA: TGCAGTGCTAGACCTGCCGACAGGGGGCGCGGCGAGCAGTACTTC. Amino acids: CSARPADRGRGEQYF.

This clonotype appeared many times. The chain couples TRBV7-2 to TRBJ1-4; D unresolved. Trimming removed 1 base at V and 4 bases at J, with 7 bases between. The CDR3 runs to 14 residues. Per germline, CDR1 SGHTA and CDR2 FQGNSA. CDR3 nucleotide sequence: TGTGCCAGCAGCTTAGACAGACGTAATGAAAAACTGTTTTTT. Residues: CASSLDRRNEKLFF.

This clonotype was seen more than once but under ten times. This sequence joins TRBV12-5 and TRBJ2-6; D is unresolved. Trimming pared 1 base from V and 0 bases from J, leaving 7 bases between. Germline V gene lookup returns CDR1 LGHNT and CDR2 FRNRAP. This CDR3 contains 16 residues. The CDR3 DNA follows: TGTGCTAGTGGTTTGGCTAAGTCCTCTGGGGCCAACGTCCTGACTTTC. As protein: CASGLAKSSGANVLTF.

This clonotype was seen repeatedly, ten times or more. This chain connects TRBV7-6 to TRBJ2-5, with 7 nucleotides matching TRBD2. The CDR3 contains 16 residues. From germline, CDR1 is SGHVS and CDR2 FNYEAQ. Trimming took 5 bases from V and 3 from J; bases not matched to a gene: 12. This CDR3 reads CASSPQEAGREETQYF. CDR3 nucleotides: TGTGCCAGCAGCCCACAGGAAGCGGGGAGGGAAGAGACCCAGTACTTC.

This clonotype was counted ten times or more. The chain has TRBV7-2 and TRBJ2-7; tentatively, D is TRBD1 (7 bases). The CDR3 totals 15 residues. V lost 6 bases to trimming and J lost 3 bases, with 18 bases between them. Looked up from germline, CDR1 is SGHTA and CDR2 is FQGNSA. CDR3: CASSRTGLGGYEQYF. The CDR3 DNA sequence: TGTGCCAGCAGTCGGACAGGCCTCGGGGGCTACGAGCAGTACTTC.

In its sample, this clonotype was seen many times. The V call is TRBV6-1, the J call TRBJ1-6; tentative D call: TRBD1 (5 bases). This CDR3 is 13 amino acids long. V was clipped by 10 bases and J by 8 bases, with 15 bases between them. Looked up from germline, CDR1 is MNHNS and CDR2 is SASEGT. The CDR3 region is CATSRVVDSPLHF. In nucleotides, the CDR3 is TGTGCCACCTCCAGGGTTGTGGATTCACCCCTCCACTTT.

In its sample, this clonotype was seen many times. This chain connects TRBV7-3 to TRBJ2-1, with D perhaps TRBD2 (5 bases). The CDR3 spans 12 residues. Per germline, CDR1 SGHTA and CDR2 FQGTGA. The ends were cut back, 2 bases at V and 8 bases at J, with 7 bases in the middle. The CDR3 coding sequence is TGTGCCAGCAGCTTAGAGGGCCATGAGCAGTTCTTC. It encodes CASSLEGHEQFF. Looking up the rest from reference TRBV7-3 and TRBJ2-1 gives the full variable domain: GAGVSQTPSNKVTEKGKYVELRCDPISGHTALYWYRQSLGQGPEFLIYFQGTGAADDSGLPNDRFFAVRPEGSVSTLKIQRTERGDSAVYLCASSLEGHEQFFGPGTRLTVL.

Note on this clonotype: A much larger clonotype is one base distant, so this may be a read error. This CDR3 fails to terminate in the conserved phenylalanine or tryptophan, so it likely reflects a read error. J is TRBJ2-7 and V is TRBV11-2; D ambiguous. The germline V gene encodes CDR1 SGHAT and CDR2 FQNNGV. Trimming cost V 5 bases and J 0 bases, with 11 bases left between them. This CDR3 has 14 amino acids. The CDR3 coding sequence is TGTGCCAGCAGCCTCCGAGTTAGCTCCTACGAGCAGTACTAC. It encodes CASSLRVSSYEQYY.

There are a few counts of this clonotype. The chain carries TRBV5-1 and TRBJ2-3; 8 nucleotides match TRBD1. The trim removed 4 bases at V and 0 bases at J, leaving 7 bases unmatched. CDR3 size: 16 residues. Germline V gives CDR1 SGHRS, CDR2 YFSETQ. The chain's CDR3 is CASSPRQGLSTDTQYF. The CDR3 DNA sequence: TGCGCCAGCAGCCCTAGACAGGGGTTGAGCACAGATACGCAGTATTTT.